This T cell receptor (beta chain) was documented in a study of cytomegalovirus exposure and HLA in healthy donors. Broader study findings: An ancestry cluster, one associated with Asian ancestry, reportedly showed fewer N-insertions than the 666-donor mean in a later analysis. Earlier analysis found most TCR beta V segments productive about 87% or about 30% of the time.

V was cut by 2 bases and J by 7 bases, with 15 bases left in between. Looked up from germline, CDR1 is MNHEY and CDR2 is SVGAGI. This CDR3 is built from 15 residues. The PCR was carried out with 60 Vbeta primers and 13 Jbeta primers. Per the study methods: An analysis performed later counted roughly 80 million unique TCR beta chains (roughly 10 million of them shared). Sequenced by immunoSEQ multiplex PCR; TCRdb stores in-frame clones only, minus some. V and J calls and clone size are copied from that table; D and trimming were computed from the DNA. The table has about 120,000 clones, 60% to 85% seen once. In regard to this clone: What it recognizes is unknown.

The chain is built from TRBV6-5 and TRBJ2-1, with a possible D match to TRBD2 (6 bases). This receptor was obtained from a woman aged 40 to 50 in good health and CMV-seropositive. The material sequenced was PBMCs. The CDR3 protein is CASSYADYRSNEQFF. The CDR3 DNA follows: TGTGCCAGCAGTTACGCGGACTACCGGTCTAATGAGCAGTTCTTC.